This T cell receptor beta chain appears in the sequencing data of a study of blood T cell repertoires in COVID-19. The table lists this clone with a few counts. The repertoire was sequenced with immunoSEQ multiplex PCR; TCRdb's copy has only in-frame clones and lacks some. The sample comprises just over 50,000 clones, more than 75% of which are singletons, and roughly 15% rests with the top ten. CDR1 is SNHLY and CDR2 is FYNNEI in the germline V gene. This CDR3 comprises 16 residues. J lost 0 bases, V lost 1 base, and 3 bases had no gene match. This receptor was identified in a human donor with active COVID-19. The donor label of this sample is uncertain. Sequencing used peripheral blood. The chain recombines TRBV2 with TRBJ1-5, with TRBD1 matching 7 bases. The CDR3 region is CASSEGQGYSNQPQHF. The CDR3 DNA reads as TGTGCCAGCAGTGAAGGACAGGGATATAGCAATCAGCCCCAGCATTTT.